The source of this TCR beta chain is a study of cytomegalovirus exposure and HLA in healthy donors. Vbeta (60) and Jbeta (13) primers were used in the PCR. Clones were read by immunoSEQ multiplex PCR, and TCRdb kept only the in-frame ones, dropping some. The table lists fewer than 180,000 clones, about four fifths of them singletons. Germline V gives CDR1 SGDLS, CDR2 YYNGEE. The length of the CDR3 is 17 residues. V lost 4 bases, J lost 6 bases, and 25 bases lay in between. In its sample, this clone was seen once. This TCR derives from a man in his fifties in good health and CMV-seropositive. The chain carries TRBV9 and TRBJ1-1, with D possibly matching TRBD1 (6 bases). Material for sequencing was PBMCs. The chain's CDR3 is CASSPPGTTLSEAEAFF. CDR3 bases: TGTGCCAGCAGCCCCCCCGGGACAACCCTCTCGGAGGCTGAAGCTTTCTTT.